Shown below are 9 T cell receptor beta chains from a single sample sequenced in a study of vaccination effects on CD4 cells after COVID-19. Subsequent to a culture period of about ten days, CD4+ T cells were isolated. Profiled with immunoSEQ multiplex PCR; TCRdb holds only in-frame clones, not every one. Of around 40,000 clones in the sample, roughly 65% were seen once. Their target antigens are unknown. The sequencing here drew on CD4+ T cells from PBMCs cultured without peptide, taken before COVID-19 vaccination. The receptors come from a human donor who received a COVID-19 vaccine.

The V call is TRBV11-2, the J call TRBJ2-3; D not certain. The CDR3 totals 15 residues. CDR1 is SGHAT, CDR2 FQNNGV, per germline. The germline V and J ends were trimmed by 0 bases and 2 bases, with 9 bases remaining between them. The DNA of the CDR3 is TGTGCCAGCAGCTTAGAGGCCGGATACACAGATACGCAGTATTTT. Amino acids: CASSLEAGYTDTQYF.

The gene calls are TRBV5-1 and TRBJ2-7; D is ambiguous. The CDR3 has 14 amino acids. Per the germline V gene, CDR1 is SGHRS and CDR2 is YFSETQ. V was pared by 0 bases and J by 3 bases, with 10 bases between. The CDR3 sequence is CASSLGSGLYEQYF. Here the CDR3 DNA reads TGCGCCAGCAGCTTGGGATCGGGTCTCTACGAGCAGTACTTC.

The CDR3 here is CATSDPRWGSGQGPDTQYF. The CDR3 nucleotides are TGTGCCACCAGTGATCCCCGTTGGGGGTCGGGACAGGGACCAGATACGCAGTATTTT. The chain carries TRBV24-1 and TRBJ2-3; the match to TRBD1 covers 9 bases. Germline V gene lookup returns CDR1 KGHDR and CDR2 SFDVKD. This CDR3 has 19 residues. Germline trimming cut 3 bases from V and 4 bases from J; bases unmatched to any gene: 16.

In this sample, this clone turned up a few times. The rearrangement joins TRBV3-1 (or the pseudogene TRBV3-2) to TRBJ1-2; 8 bases agree with TRBD1. V shed 1 base, J shed 6 bases, and the junction held 13 bases outside the gene matches. Germline CDR1 reads LGHDT; CDR2 reads YNNKEL (reference sequence). The CDR3 runs 17 residues. CDR3 coding DNA: TGTGCCAGCAGCCAAGTATCTGGACAGGGCGTTCGAAATGGCTACACCTTC. Its protein is CASSQVSGQGVRNGYTF.

The CDR3 spells CASSQDLFPAPNTGELFF. The DNA for the CDR3 is TGTGCCAGCAGCCAAGATCTATTTCCTGCCCCGAACACCGGGGAGCTGTTTTTT. The chain combines TRBV3-1 (or the pseudogene TRBV3-2) with TRBJ2-2; no firm D call. Germline CDR1 LGHDT, CDR2 YNNKEL (reference sequence). The V and J ends lost 0 bases and 0 bases respectively, with 14 bases between them. CDR3 length: 18 residues.

This chain joins TRBV9 and TRBJ1-3; D is possibly TRBD1 (5 bases). Trimming pared 5 bases from V and 4 bases from J, leaving 10 bases between. CDR1 and CDR2 (germline): SGDLS, YYNGEE. The CDR3 has 13 amino acids. CDR3 sequence reads: CASRQGSGNTIYF. CDR3 DNA sequence: TGTGCCAGCAGGCAGGGATCAGGAAACACCATATATTTT.

The V call is TRBV19, the J call TRBJ2-1, with D maybe TRBD1 (5 bases). Germline CDR1 is LNHDA and CDR2 is SQIVND (reference sequence). V lost 7 bases and J 6 bases, leaving 13 bases between the germline ends. The CDR3 consists of 13 residues. The CDR3 nucleotides are TGTGCCAGTAAGAAGGGGCAGTCCAATGAGCAGTTCTTC. This codes for CASKKGQSNEQFF.

The CDR3 nucleotides are TGTGCCAGCAGCACACGACAACGTCGGAGGGTCGGAACTGAAGCTTTCTTT. Translated, it gives CASSTRQRRRVGTEAFF. The chain employs TRBV21-1 and TRBJ1-1. TRBV21-1 is an annotated pseudogene. The CDR3 spans 17 residues.

In its sample, this clone was seen a few times. This chain connects TRBV6-4 to TRBJ1-5, with D uncertain. V lost 6 bases to trimming and J lost 1 base, with 13 bases between them. Germline CDR1 reads MRHNA; CDR2 reads SNTAGT. This CDR3 comprises 15 residues. The CDR3 sequence: CASSAAGLSNQPQHF. In DNA form, the CDR3 reads TGTGCCAGCAGCGCGGCGGGTTTGAGCAATCAGCCCCAGCATTTT.